The following is a TCR beta chain sequence with its context. The authors' processing: Amplification of reference gene primers was used by the study to estimate nucleated cell counts. The assay was immunoSEQ multiplex PCR, and TCRdb's table has in-frame clones only and misses some. V and J calls and clone size are copied from that table; D and trimming were computed from the DNA. The repertoire holds roughly 97,000 clones, with 75% to 85% as singletons. This sample is drawn from a study of blood T cell repertoires in COVID-19. The overall study: Donors in the United States, Italy and Spain gave samples during acute or convalescent COVID-19. In each case, the material was cDNA or gDNA derived from T cells, B-cell-depleted T cells, or PBMCs.

CDR3 size: 15 residues. The germline gives CDR1 LNHNV, CDR2 YYDKDF (reference sequence). The ends were cut back, 0 bases at V and 0 bases at J, with 9 bases in the middle. This clonotype was obtained from a man between 60 and 75 years old with acute or convalescent COVID-19. Sequencing used peripheral blood. The chain combines TRBV15 with TRBJ2-7, with D tentatively TRBD2 (5 bases). The CDR3 loop reads CATSRDRGYSYEQYF. The CDR3 DNA follows: TGTGCCACCAGCAGAGATCGCGGGTACTCCTACGAGCAGTACTTC.